This note documents a single T cell receptor beta chain sequence. This clonotype was counted many times. Which antigen it targets is not known. The input lacks base qualities; no much larger clone sits a single base away. The data are from a study of T cells in Graves' hyperthyroidism and ophthalmopathy (dated by TCRdb to the late 2010s). Looking at the study overall: Peripheral blood samples were taken at the time of initial diagnosis, prior to any treatment. According to the paper, TCR Vbeta CDR3 sequencing was carried out on 135 peripheral blood samples, which came from approximately 41 ophthalmopathy, approximately 72 hyperthyroidism and roughly 17 progressor patients. Following sampling, methimazole starting at 30 mg daily was given to hyperthyroidism patients, and high-dose intravenous methylprednisolone was given to ophthalmopathy patients. The 85 to 100 discovery patients were divided at random into training and test sets in a 7:3 ratio. TCR V-J signatures able to tell the groups apart were searched for in a discovery cohort of more than 90 patients, of whom under 45 had Graves' ophthalmopathy and 55 to 60 had stable Graves' hyperthyroidism. Prospective prediction of ophthalmopathy was tested in an independent validation cohort of 18 to 20 hyperthyroidism patients and 17 patients who later progressed to ophthalmopathy. In addition, the study compared T-cell repertoires in thyroid tissue and in blood from 6 or 7 Graves' hyperthyroidism patients. What the research found in general, with its limitations: Most expanded thyroid clonotypes (frequency above 0.001) were also found in blood, which suggests that blood repertoires may mirror thyroid immune responses. In validation, the model predicted progression to ophthalmopathy a median of approximately 6.6 months before onset, with about 70% sensitivity and roughly 77% specificity. Sample size was not statistically predetermined, and investigators were not blinded to group allocation. In cross-validation, a model built on a 13 V-J signature told ophthalmopathy apart from stable hyperthyroidism with 85% to 90% sensitivity and around 84% specificity, and in testing the same model reached 80%/75%.

TCR beta CDR3 regions were amplified from RNA transcripts. For the first round of RT-PCR on the TCR CDR3, the HTBI primer set was used together with the Qiagen OneStep RT-PCR kit. Libraries were constructed in a second round of multiplex PCR, after which size selection and purification were performed. Libraries were sequenced paired-end with 100 bp reads on an Illumina HiSeq2000. Per the authors' processing: SOAPnuke was used to process the raw data, with reads discarded if the reads contained adapters or uncalled bases, had a mean Phred below 15, or lacked an exact constant-primer or identifier match. High-quality paired reads were merged using COPE v1.2.5, and each unique nucleotide sequence was defined as a clonotype. MiTCR v1.1 was used to align the clonotypes against IMGT TRBV, TRBD and TRBJ reference segments. Only V-J combinations with frequency above 0.0001, covering roughly 99% of repertoires, were analysed. A TCS score was defined as the ratio of F50 (clonal expansion) to E x V (chaos), with BLOSUM62-based TCRdist applied between CDR3 peptides within each V-J. Welch's t-statistics and random forest reduced approximately 520 V-J features to 13, which were used in a naive Bayes classifier (R e1071). The raw public reads went through TCRdb reprocessing: fastp at Q25, MiXCR clone calling, in-frame beta chains kept. Every distinct CDR3 protein forms one entry, paired with its most common genes and DNA. The V and J calls and clone size are TCRdb's, not the authors'. In this sample the table shows around 600,000 distinct CDR3 sequences, around 15% of which occur a single time. The ten largest clones capture 9.5% to 15% of the sample.

Moderately to severely active disease, a Clinical Activity Score of at least 3, a NOSPECS grade of at least 4, and a duration under 3 months were present in ophthalmopathy patients. The study excluded patients with uncontrolled infections, other autoimmune diseases, pregnancy or lactation. Diagnoses were established on the basis of clinical symptoms, serum thyroxine and TRAb, thyroid ultrasound, and orbital computed tomography. Ficoll-Paque density gradient centrifugation was used to isolate PBMCs from about 10 ml of fresh peripheral blood. Total RNA was extracted with Trizol reagent, and quality was checked on an Agilent 2100 Bioanalyzer. V lost 2 bases and J lost 0 bases; the stretch between them is 10 bases long. The CDR3 sequence holds 15 residues, the cysteine and phenylalanine included. Of all the DNA, just the CDR3 is kept, 45 bases in frame from base 1. CDR1 and CDR2 are read off the germline V gene as MNHNS and SASEGT.

The chain couples TRBV6-1 to TRBJ1-1; no confident D gene assignment can be made. Sample: blood. The TCR originated in a woman aged 45-60 years with Graves' ophthalmopathy. The CDR3 protein: CASSERGTVNTEAFF. DNA sequence: TGTGCCAGCAGTGAACGGGGAACCGTGAACACTGAAGCTTTCTTT.